These 21 T cell receptor beta chains came from one sample sequenced in a study of monozygotic twins with inflammatory bowel disease (dated by TCRdb to the late 2010s). Library creation used 5' RACE. Sequencing was carried out with an Illumina HiSeq 2500. TCRdb reprocessed the reads, and each CDR3 protein sequence is entered once, without DNA. The sample has about 330,000 distinct CDR3 sequences on record. Approximately 2% of the sample lies in the top ten. The specimen was blood. The receptors were gathered from a human donor with ulcerative colitis or Crohn's disease, or a healthy co-twin of an affected twin (not recorded which).

The gene calls are TRBV12-3 or TRBV12-4 and TRBJ1-2; TCRdb selects TRBD1, and the lack of DNA leaves this call unchecked. The CDR3 covers 15 residues. Here the CDR3 reads CASSLSMGGRYGYTF.

V gene TRBV19 combines with J gene TRBJ2-2. The CDR3 is made up of 14 amino acids. Germline values: CDR1 LNHDA, CDR2 SQIVND (reference sequence). CDR3 sequence: CASIAKHYTGELFF.

The chain couples TRBV12-3 or TRBV12-4 to TRBJ1-2. CDR3 length equals 13 residues. The CDR3 reads CASSLSELYGYTF.

The chain links TRBV28 to TRBJ1-1. The CDR3 runs to 14 residues. Looked up from germline, CDR1 is MDHEN and CDR2 is SYDVKM. CDR3 region: CASSRIDLNTEAFF.

The chain employs TRBV7-2 and TRBJ2-5. The CDR3 is made up of 14 amino acids. The germline gives CDR1 SGHTA, CDR2 FQGNSA. The CDR3 loop reads CASSLAPLKETQYF.

The J gene is TRBJ1-2, the V gene TRBV28; TCRdb proposes TRBD1, but this gene call is untestable without DNA. In germline, CDR1 is MDHEN, CDR2 SYDVKM. The CDR3 loop spans 13 amino acids. The CDR3 here is CASSLGQDNGYTF.

The chain links TRBV11-2 to TRBJ2-1; TCRdb selects TRBD2, and the lack of DNA leaves this call unchecked. The CDR3 runs to 17 residues. Looked up from germline, CDR1 is SGHAT and CDR2 is FQNNGV. CDR3 sequence: CASSFTGTQIIYNEQFF.

The CDR3 protein is CASSQDSSSGNTIYF. V usage is TRBV3-1 and J usage is TRBJ1-3. The germline gives CDR1 LGHDT, CDR2 YNNKEL (reference sequence). The CDR3 spans 15 residues.

This chain uses TRBV20-1 with TRBJ1-1; the TRBD1 assignment by TCRdb is unverifiable without DNA. The CDR3 is made up of 14 amino acids. Germline V gives CDR1 DFQATT, CDR2 SNEGSKA (reference sequence). This chain's CDR3 is CSASRGGMNTEAFF.

CDR3 region: CATSAERRGTGELFF. The rearrangement links TRBV15 to TRBJ2-2; TCRdb names TRBD1, which stays unverified in the absence of DNA. CDR3 length: 15 residues. CDR1 is LNHNV and CDR2 is YYDKDF in the germline V gene (reference sequence). Supplemented by reference TRBV15 and TRBJ2-2, the full variable domain reads DAMVIQNPRYQVTQFGKPVTLSCSQTLNHNVMYWYQQKSSQAPKLLFHYYDKDFNNEADTPDNFQSRRPNTSFCFLDIRSPGLGDTAMYLCATSAERRGTGELFFGEGSRLTVL.

The V and J genes are TRBV20-1 and TRBJ1-2; TCRdb selects TRBD1, and the lack of DNA leaves this call unchecked. Germline V gene sequence: CDR1 DFQATT, CDR2 SNEGSKA (reference sequence). CDR3 length: 14 amino acids. CDR3: CSARALQGLYGYTF.

This chain links TRBV9 with TRBJ2-1; the D gene TCRdb calls, TRBD2, cannot be checked with no DNA. CDR1 SGDLS and CDR2 YYNGEE come from the germline V gene. The CDR3 runs to 15 residues. The CDR3 loop reads CASSVSSGRYNEQFF.

This sequence joins TRBV19 and TRBJ1-5; without DNA, the TCRdb call of TRBD1 cannot be checked. CDR1 and CDR2 from the germline V gene are LNHDA and SQIVND (reference sequence). CDR3 length equals 15 residues. Here the CDR3 reads CASSNSGTSNQPQHF.

This chain connects TRBV19 to TRBJ2-4; the TRBD1 assignment by TCRdb is unverifiable without DNA. Germline-derived CDR1 and CDR2 are LNHDA and SQIVND (reference sequence). This CDR3 spans 14 amino acids. CDR3: CASSQRTGDNIQYF.

The chain employs TRBV6-1 and TRBJ2-7; the TRBD2 assignment by TCRdb is unverifiable without DNA. This CDR3 is built from 14 residues. In germline, CDR1 is MNHNS, CDR2 SASEGT. CDR3 sequence: CASSEDGETYEQYF.

The rearrangement joins TRBV12-3 or TRBV12-4 to TRBJ1-1. The length of the CDR3 is 12 residues. CDR3 protein: CASSHPNLEAFF.

The chain carries TRBV7-2 and TRBJ2-1; TCRdb calls TRBD1, which cannot be checked without DNA. The germline CDR1 and CDR2 sequences are SGHTA and FQGNSA. CDR3 length equals 13 residues. The CDR3 sequence is CASSPRPNNEQFF.

The V call is TRBV10-1, the J call TRBJ2-2; TCRdb lists TRBD2, though no DNA is available to test this call. Germline CDR1 reads WNHNN; CDR2 reads SYGVQD (reference sequence). The CDR3 runs to 13 residues. CDR3 sequence reads: CASARVNTGELFF.

The V call is TRBV5-1, the J call TRBJ2-1. There are 14 residues in the CDR3. The germline V gene encodes CDR1 SGHRS and CDR2 YFSETQ. CDR3 residues: CASSLAFSYNEQFF.

The V gene is TRBV5-1, the J gene TRBJ2-1; TCRdb outputs TRBD2, but without DNA this stays unchecked. CDR1 and CDR2 from the germline V gene are SGHRS and YFSETQ. The CDR3 consists of 14 residues. Here the CDR3 reads CASSGTSGYNEQFF.

V and J are TRBV2 and TRBJ1-6; there is no DNA to check the TCRdb D call of TRBD1. The CDR3 has 15 residues. Germline lookup yields CDR1 SNHLY and CDR2 FYNNEI. The CDR3 loop reads CASSTGAGEHSPLHF.